Presented here are 20 T cell receptor beta chains from one specimen sequenced in a study of blood T cell repertoires in COVID-19. Generated by immunoSEQ multiplex PCR, the TCRdb table keeps only in-frame clones and is missing some. The sample comprises 300,000 or so clones, 80% to 95% of which are singletons, and 0.95% to 1.2% rests with the top ten. The sample consisted of PBMCs or T cells enriched from blood (not recorded which). These receptors all stem from a woman aged 25 to 39 who had recovered from COVID-19.

This clone was seen only once. The V gene is TRBV7-3, the J gene TRBJ2-2; 10 bases map to TRBD2. There are 16 residues in the CDR3. The germline V gene encodes CDR1 SGHTA and CDR2 FQGTGA. V shed 1 base, J shed 7 bases, and the junction held 6 bases outside the gene matches. As DNA, the CDR3 is TGTGCCAGCAGCTTAAATATTCTAGCGGGAGACGGGGAGCTGTTTTTT. Encoded protein: CASSLNILAGDGELFF.

This clone was counted a single time. The rearrangement joins TRBV19 to TRBJ2-3; 7 bases line up with TRBD1. The CDR3 runs to 15 residues. J gave up 2 bases and V 4 bases, and 6 bases lay outside the gene matches. Germline-derived CDR1 and CDR2 are LNHDA and SQIVND (reference sequence). This chain's CDR3 is CASSSRTGFTDTQYF. In DNA form, the CDR3 reads TGTGCCAGTAGTAGTAGGACAGGCTTCACAGATACGCAGTATTTT.

This chain connects TRBV5-6 to TRBJ1-5; TRBD1 agrees at 11 bases. CDR3 length: 16 residues. The trim removed 0 bases at V and 6 bases at J, leaving 5 bases unmatched. Per the germline V gene, CDR1 is SGHDT and CDR2 is YYEEEE. CDR3 loop: CASSLGTGGPSQPQHF. The CDR3 nucleotides read TGTGCCAGCAGCTTGGGGACAGGGGGCCCCAGTCAGCCCCAGCATTTT. The full variable domain, rest sourced from reference TRBV5-6 and TRBJ1-5, is DAGVTQSPTHLIKTRGQQVTLRCSPKSGHDTVSWYQQALGQGPQFIFQYYEEEERQRGNFPDRFSGHQFPNYSSELNVNALLLGDSALYLCASSLGTGGPSQPQHFGDGTRLSIL.

The chain employs TRBV7-9 and TRBJ2-5; 9 bases agree with TRBD1. Germline lookup yields CDR1 SEHNR and CDR2 FQNEAQ (reference sequence). The CDR3 loop spans 15 amino acids. Trimming took 6 bases from V and 5 from J; bases not matched to a gene: 10. The CDR3 nucleotides are TGTGCCAGCAGACCTTTGACAGGGGGTGAGGAGACCCAGTACTTC. Translated: CASRPLTGGEETQYF.

In this sample, this clone turned up a few times. This chain joins TRBV5-1 and TRBJ2-1; 7 nucleotides agree with TRBD2. This CDR3 region has 16 residues. Germline loops: CDR1 SGHRS, CDR2 YFSETQ. V lost 6 bases and J lost 0; bases outside the gene matches: 9. The CDR3: CASKRSGGSSYNEQFF. In DNA, the CDR3 is TGCGCCAGCAAAAGAAGTGGCGGGAGCTCCTACAATGAGCAGTTCTTC.

V usage is TRBV19 and J usage is TRBJ1-5, with D unresolved. Trimming shortened V by 3 bases and J by 0 bases, and 15 bases separated the two germline ends. The CDR3 is made up of 17 amino acids. Germline V CDR1 and CDR2: LNHDA, SQIVND (reference sequence). The chain's CDR3 is CASSIGLLTDSNQPQHF. DNA for the CDR3: TGTGCCAGTAGTATTGGGCTGCTGACCGATAGCAATCAGCCCCAGCATTTT.

The chain employs TRBV6-2 or TRBV6-3 and TRBJ2-1; 7 positions agree with TRBD2. Germline CDR1 reads MNHEY; CDR2 reads SVGEGT. V lost 3 bases to trimming and J lost 8 bases; unmatched junction nucleotides: 25. The CDR3 spans 20 residues. CDR3 in DNA: TGTGCCAGCAGTTATTTTGGGATTGGGAGGGTGGCGCCTGCTGGCTATGAGCAGTTCTTC. As protein: CASSYFGIGRVAPAGYEQFF.

This rearrangement joins TRBV6-5 to TRBJ2-7; 8 bases line up with TRBD1. The germline V gene has CDR1 MNHEY and CDR2 SVGAGI. V shed 4 bases and J 5 bases; nucleotides not matched to a gene: 4. The CDR3 runs 13 residues. The CDR3 DNA follows: TGTGCCAGCAGTTTGGACAGGGCACACGAGCAGTACTTC. It yields the protein CASSLDRAHEQYF.

The chain is built from TRBV19 and TRBJ2-1; 14 bases are a match to TRBD2. The CDR3 has 15 residues. After removal of 8 bases from V and 6 bases from J, the junction contained 6 bases not matched to a gene. The germline CDR1 and CDR2 sequences are LNHDA and SQIVND (reference sequence). CDR3 loop: CASAQGLAGANEQFF. The CDR3 DNA follows: TGTGCCAGTGCTCAGGGACTAGCGGGAGCCAATGAGCAGTTCTTC.

The rearrangement links TRBV28 to TRBJ2-3; D not certain. This CDR3 is built from 16 residues. Germline V CDR1 and CDR2: MDHEN, SYDVKM. The V and J ends lost 5 bases and 3 bases respectively, with 18 bases between them. The chain's CDR3 is CASSLFSRAATDTQYF. Here the CDR3 DNA reads TGTGCCAGCAGTCTCTTCTCTAGAGCAGCTACAGATACGCAGTATTTT.

This clone was observed a few times. V gene TRBV6-1 combines with J gene TRBJ1-2, with 10 positions matching TRBD1. Germline lookup yields CDR1 MNHNS and CDR2 SASEGT. The ends lost 0 bases at V and 4 bases at J; junction bases unmatched: 2. The CDR3 covers 15 residues. CDR3 in amino acids: CASSEAGDRGYGYTF. The CDR3 bases are TGTGCCAGCAGTGAAGCCGGGGACAGGGGCTATGGCTACACCTTC.

The J gene is TRBJ1-2, the V gene TRBV7-9; 8 nucleotides line up with TRBD1. The J segment lost 6 bases and the V segment lost 5 bases, leaving 8 bases of the junction unmatched. CDR3 length: 14 amino acids. Germline-derived CDR1 and CDR2 are SEHNR and FQNEAQ (reference sequence). This chain's CDR3 is CASSASTGDDGYTF. CDR3 sequence (DNA): TGTGCCAGCAGCGCCTCGACAGGGGATGATGGCTACACCTTC.

The rearrangement uses TRBV6-5 and TRBJ1-1; perhaps TRBD1 as D (5 bases). V shed 6 bases and J shed 7 bases, with 15 bases lying between them. The germline CDR1 and CDR2 sequences are MNHEY and SVGAGI. The CDR3 covers 13 residues. DNA for the CDR3: TGTGCCAGCAGCCAAGACAGCCCTTATGAAGCTTTCTTT. Translating gives CASSQDSPYEAFF.

The chain combines TRBV14 with TRBJ2-7; D not certain. Germline values: CDR1 SGHDN, CDR2 FVKESK. This CDR3 contains 12 residues. The V and J ends lost 1 base and 4 bases respectively, with 5 bases between them. The CDR3 sequence: CASSQGTYEQYF. In nucleotides, the CDR3 is TGTGCCAGCAGCCAAGGAACATACGAGCAGTACTTC.

The chain joins TRBV19 to TRBJ2-3; 8 bases align to TRBD2. The length of the CDR3 is 14 residues. Losses at the gene ends were 5 bases for V and 4 bases for J; bases not matched to a gene: 5. The germline gives CDR1 LNHDA, CDR2 SQIVND (reference sequence). The CDR3 protein is CASSGGLGPDTQYF. The CDR3 DNA follows: TGTGCCAGTAGTGGGGGACTAGGCCCAGATACGCAGTATTTT.

This clone was observed once. The chain joins TRBV9 to TRBJ2-1; TRBD2 matches at 14 bases. The CDR3 is 16 amino acids. Germline values: CDR1 SGDLS, CDR2 YYNGEE. The ends lost 3 bases at V and 9 bases at J; junction bases unmatched: 8. The CDR3 here is CASSALRLAGGGEQFF. CDR3 DNA: TGTGCCAGCAGCGCCCTAAGACTAGCGGGAGGGGGTGAGCAGTTCTTC.

This chain joins TRBV4-1 and TRBJ2-7, with unresolved D. The CDR3 loop spans 15 amino acids. Germline V gives CDR1 MGHRA, CDR2 YSYEKL. Trimming pared 6 bases from V and 3 bases from J, leaving 18 bases between. The CDR3 DNA follows: TGCGCCAGCAGTCTTACTGGCGGTGCGAGCTACGAGCAGTACTTC. Its translation: CASSLTGGASYEQYF.

This clone has a handful of counts. The V and J genes are TRBV18 and TRBJ1-3; D perhaps matches TRBD1 (5 bases). V dropped 6 bases and J dropped 3 bases, with 12 bases sitting between them. The germline CDR1 and CDR2 sequences are KGHSH and LQKENI. The CDR3 is 14 amino acids. CDR3 amino acids: CASSSFQGGNTIYF. The CDR3, as DNA: TGTGCCAGCTCGTCTTTCCAGGGTGGAAACACCATATATTTT.

The CDR3 bases are TGCGCCAGCAGCTGGGACATCTGGACAGATACGCAGTATTTT. Encoded protein: CASSWDIWTDTQYF. The rearrangement links TRBV5-1 to TRBJ2-3; perhaps TRBD1 as D (6 bases). The V and J ends lost 3 bases and 3 bases respectively, with 11 bases between them. CDR3 length: 14 amino acids. Germline V gene lookup returns CDR1 SGHRS and CDR2 YFSETQ.

The gene calls are TRBV7-2 and TRBJ2-5; 9 bases are a match to TRBD1. Germline trimming cut 5 bases from V and 2 bases from J; bases unmatched to any gene: 6. This CDR3 comprises 15 residues. Germline values: CDR1 SGHTA, CDR2 FQGNSA. CDR3 sequence reads: CASSVQGAHQETQYF. CDR3 coding DNA: TGTGCCAGCAGCGTACAGGGGGCGCATCAAGAGACCCAGTACTTC.